The present entry profiles one T cell receptor beta chain with its context. Its specificity is not known. Germline V lookup: CDR1 MGHRA, CDR2 YSYEKL. The CDR3 has 18 amino acids. V lost 4 bases to trimming and J lost 0 bases, with 21 bases between them. The data originate from a study of beta chain features in type 1 diabetes. The overall study: Sorted cells numbering around 110,000,000 were examined across all samples.

Study outcomes and limitations: Within each of all four CD4+ subsets, Type 1 diabetes patients had TCRB CDR3s that were moderately but significantly shorter. For type 1 diabetes patients, VDJ junctions showed fewer insertions and more deletions. The study found that naive, central memory and Treg TCRB repertoires appeared more similar in patients than in healthy donors.

Isolated RNA was reverse transcribed in full, so expressed TCRB transcripts were sequenced. Naive, central memory and regulatory T cell samples averaged roughly 3.6 million reads. Profiling relied on immunoSEQ multiplex PCR, and the TCRdb table lists in-frame clones only, not all of them. The sample carries approximately 100,000 clones, roughly 28% recorded once. This clonotype originated in a young woman with type 1 diabetes. The chain links TRBV4-1 to TRBJ1-1; D remains ambiguous. Sequencing used central memory CD4+ T cells from blood. CDR3 sequence reads: CASSPVSRLRIMNTEAFF. Here the CDR3 DNA reads TGCGCCAGCAGCCCCGTATCCCGATTGAGGATTATGAACACTGAAGCTTTCTTT.